The 22 T cell receptor beta chains below come from one sample, sequenced in a study of CD8 T cells in Susac syndrome. RNA in amounts of roughly 0.5 to 1 ug was reverse transcribed with random hexamers. TCRdb used MiXCR to reprocess the immunoSEQ multiplex PCR reads, holding one entry per CDR3 protein. The sample has just over 150,000 distinct CDR3 sequences, 85% to 95% seen once. The source material was CD4+ T cells from PBMCs. Receptor source: a human donor with Susac syndrome.

The gene calls are TRBV6-2 or TRBV6-3 and TRBJ1-6; D remains ambiguous. The CDR3 has 12 amino acids. Germline CDR1 and CDR2: MNHEY and SVGEGT. The V end was cut by 5 bases, the J end by 13 bases, with 12 bases between. CDR3 in DNA: TGTGCCAGCAGTAACCCGCCCCCGCCCCTCCACTTT. Translated, it gives CASSNPPPPLHF.

This chain connects TRBV11-2 to TRBJ2-5; 11 bases map to TRBD2. Germline CDR1 and CDR2: SGHAT and FQNNGV. CDR3 size: 16 residues. The trim removed 8 bases at V and 1 base at J, leaving 9 bases unmatched. The CDR3: CASRPSLAGGQETQYF. The CDR3, as DNA: TGTGCCAGCCGCCCGAGCCTAGCGGGGGGCCAAGAGACCCAGTACTTC.

The CDR3 bases are TGCGCCAGCAGCCAGGGACAGGGGAGCACTGAAGCTTTCTTT. The encoded protein is CASSQGQGSTEAFF. The J gene is TRBJ1-1, the V gene TRBV4-1, with 10 bases that match TRBD1. V was clipped by 3 bases and J by 4 bases; unmatched bases: 2. Germline CDR1 and CDR2: MGHRA and YSYEKL. There are 14 residues in the CDR3.

V gene TRBV7-2 combines with J gene TRBJ2-3, with D perhaps TRBD2 (5 bases). The germline V and J ends were trimmed by 2 bases and 7 bases, with 19 bases remaining between them. The CDR3 is 16 amino acids. CDR1 is SGHTA, CDR2 FQGNSA, per germline. The CDR3 region is CASSLSSSRGSNTQYF. The CDR3 bases are TGTGCCAGCAGCTTAAGTAGTTCTCGGGGAAGTAATACGCAGTATTTT. Full variable domain (rest looked up from reference TRBV7-2 and TRBJ2-3): GAGVSQSPSNKVTEKGKDVELRCDPISGHTALYWYRQSLGQGLEFLIYFQGNSAPDKSGLPSDRFSAERTGGSVSTLTIQRTQQEDSAVYLCASSLSSSRGSNTQYFGPGTRLTVL.

This chain uses TRBV15 with TRBJ1-5, with D hard to call. This CDR3 has 15 residues. V lost 5 bases and J lost 0, with 11 bases in between. Germline CDR1 and CDR2: LNHNV and YYDKDF (reference sequence). CDR3 in amino acids: CATSEDYYSNQPQHF. Here the CDR3 DNA reads TGTGCCACCAGCGAGGATTATTATAGCAATCAGCCCCAGCATTTT.

The gene calls are TRBV12-3 or TRBV12-4 and TRBJ2-3; D gene uncertain. Trimming cost V 4 bases and J 0 bases, with 14 bases left between them. This CDR3 contains 16 residues. Written as DNA, the CDR3 is TGTGCCAGCAGTTCTTCAAGGCCCCTTAGCACAGATACGCAGTATTTT. Its protein product is CASSSSRPLSTDTQYF.

The chain joins TRBV29-1 to TRBJ2-1; D not resolved. This CDR3 is built from 14 residues. From germline, CDR1 is SQVTM and CDR2 ANQGSEA. V was shortened by 6 bases and J by 0 bases, with 12 bases between the two germline ends. The CDR3 DNA is TGCAGCGTCGGAACCTCGGGCTCCTACAATGAGCAGTTCTTC. Its translation is CSVGTSGSYNEQFF.

This chain uses TRBV4-1 with TRBJ2-1; D not resolved. The CDR3 has 16 amino acids. Germline values: CDR1 MGHRA, CDR2 YSYEKL. The ends were cut back, 1 base at V and 4 bases at J, with 14 bases in the middle. In DNA form, the CDR3 reads TGCGCCAGCAGCCAAGTAGACATTTTAGTGTACAATGAGCAGTTCTTC. The encoded protein is CASSQVDILVYNEQFF.

The chain carries TRBV3-1 and TRBJ1-6, with TRBD1 identical over 8 bases. Trimming removed 6 bases from V and 10 bases from J; junction bases left unmatched: 8. The CDR3 totals 14 residues. CDR1 LGHDT and CDR2 YNNKEL come from the germline V gene (reference sequence). The CDR3 sequence is CASSQGATGSPLHF. The CDR3 nucleotides are TGTGCCAGCAGTCAGGGGGCTACAGGGTCACCCCTCCACTTT.

The rearrangement joins TRBV7-2 to TRBJ1-5; D is possibly TRBD1 (6 bases). V lost 5 bases to trimming and J lost 4 bases, with 9 bases between them. This CDR3 has 13 residues. The germline CDR1 and CDR2 sequences are SGHTA and FQGNSA. CDR3 sequence reads: CASSVTGNQPQHF. CDR3 DNA sequence: TGTGCCAGCAGCGTGACAGGTAATCAGCCCCAGCATTTT.

This chain connects TRBV6-4 to TRBJ2-2, with unresolved D. The CDR3 loop spans 13 amino acids. Germline V gives CDR1 MRHNA, CDR2 SNTAGT. V lost 4 bases and J lost 8, with 11 bases in between. CDR3 protein: CASSVDRIGELFF. CDR3 nucleotides: TGTGCCAGCAGTGTCGATCGAATAGGGGAGCTGTTTTTT.

The chain carries TRBV29-1 and TRBJ2-1, with 7 bases that match TRBD1. With 8 bases clipped from V and 12 bases from J, the junction kept 10 bases outside the gene matches. This CDR3 spans 11 amino acids. Germline V gives CDR1 SQVTM, CDR2 ANQGSEA. In DNA, the CDR3 is TGCAGCTTCTGGACAGGCTCGGTGCAGTTCTTC. Its protein product is CSFWTGSVQFF.

The rearrangement links TRBV12-3 or TRBV12-4 to TRBJ2-1; the D is unclear. V lost 3 bases and J lost 6, with 12 bases in between. This CDR3 is 14 amino acids long. The CDR3 DNA sequence: TGTGCCAGCAGTTTTTCCGAGGTTTTCAATGAGCAGTTCTTC. This encodes CASSFSEVFNEQFF.

The chain recombines TRBV20-1 with TRBJ1-3; TRBD1 might be the D (5 bases). Per the germline V gene, CDR1 is DFQATT and CDR2 is SNEGSKA (reference sequence). The CDR3 runs 13 residues. Between the trimmed V and J ends, which lost 3 bases and 3 bases, there was a span of 9 bases. CDR3 nucleotide sequence: TGCAGTGCTAGTCCCAGGGTTGGAAACACCATATATTTT. This gives the protein CSASPRVGNTIYF.

The chain joins TRBV21-1 to TRBJ1-1. TRBV21-1 is classified as a pseudogene. This CDR3 region has 13 residues. For the CDR3, the DNA is TGTGCCAGCAGCTTAGAGGGGACCACTGAAGCTTTCTTT. This gives the protein CASSLEGTTEAFF.

The chain recombines TRBV12-3 or TRBV12-4 with TRBJ1-1; D is unresolved. This CDR3 has 14 amino acids. V was pared by 7 bases and J by 4 bases, with 16 bases between. The CDR3 here is CASKDGSTGTEAFF. For the CDR3, the DNA is TGTGCCAGCAAAGACGGGTCGACGGGCACTGAAGCTTTCTTT.

The V and J genes are TRBV11-2 and TRBJ2-3, with 8 nucleotides matching TRBD2. CDR3 length: 14 residues. V lost 6 bases to trimming and J lost 4 bases; unmatched junction nucleotides: 6. The germline V gene has CDR1 SGHAT and CDR2 FQNNGV. The CDR3 is CASRQSGRADTQYF. Written as DNA, the CDR3 is TGTGCCAGCAGACAGAGCGGGAGAGCAGATACGCAGTATTTT.

The gene calls are TRBV20-1 and TRBJ1-2, with D possibly being TRBD1 (5 bases). This CDR3 comprises 14 residues. Trimming took off 6 bases at V and 4 bases at J, with 18 bases between the two ends. Germline V gene sequence: CDR1 DFQATT, CDR2 SNEGSKA (reference sequence). For the CDR3, the DNA is TGCAGTGCATCCCTTCAGAGACAGCTCTATGGCTACACCTTC. It encodes CSASLQRQLYGYTF.

This CDR3 is CATKTAGTGITGELFF. Here the CDR3 DNA reads TGCGCCACCAAAACCGCCGGGACAGGGATCACCGGGGAGCTGTTTTTT. J is TRBJ2-2 and V is TRBV5-1, with 9 bases matching TRBD1. J gave up 4 bases and V 9 bases, and 13 bases lay outside the gene matches. The germline CDR1 and CDR2 sequences are SGHRS and YFSETQ. The CDR3 has 16 amino acids.

The chain uses TRBV4-1 and TRBJ1-1; unclear D gene. Germline V gene data show CDR1 as MGHRA and CDR2 as YSYEKL. The CDR3 spans 13 residues. The V end was cut by 4 bases, the J end by 3 bases, with 9 bases between. CDR3 nucleotide sequence: TGCGCCAGCAGCCCACTTGGAGACACTGAAGCTTTCTTT. It is translated as CASSPLGDTEAFF.

The rearrangement uses TRBV29-1 and TRBJ1-2; tentative D call: TRBD1 (5 bases). The length of the CDR3 is 12 residues. Between the trimmed V and J ends, which lost 4 bases and 4 bases, there was a span of 10 bases. The germline V gene encodes CDR1 SQVTM and CDR2 ANQGSEA. CDR3 loop: CSVGGDPYGYTF. The DNA for the CDR3 is TGCAGCGTTGGAGGGGACCCCTATGGCTACACCTTC.

This clonotype occurred once. CDR3 nucleotides: TGTGCCAGCAGTTTGATCAGCTTAGCCAAAAACATTCAGTACTTC. Its translation is CASSLISLAKNIQYF. The J gene is TRBJ2-4, the V gene TRBV12-3 or TRBV12-4; no clear D. Trimming pared 3 bases from V and 0 bases from J, leaving 9 bases between. The CDR3 contains 15 residues.